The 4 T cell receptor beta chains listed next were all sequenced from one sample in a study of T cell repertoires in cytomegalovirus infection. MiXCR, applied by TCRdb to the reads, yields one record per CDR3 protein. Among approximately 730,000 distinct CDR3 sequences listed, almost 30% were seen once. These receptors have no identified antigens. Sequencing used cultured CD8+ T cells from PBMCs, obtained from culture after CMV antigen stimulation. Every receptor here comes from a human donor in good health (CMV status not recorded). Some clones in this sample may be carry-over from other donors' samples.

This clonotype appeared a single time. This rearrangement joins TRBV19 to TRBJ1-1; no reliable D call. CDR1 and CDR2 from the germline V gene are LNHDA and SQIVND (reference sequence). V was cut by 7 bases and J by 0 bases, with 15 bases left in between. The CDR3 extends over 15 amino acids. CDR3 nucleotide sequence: TGTGCCAGTAAAGAGGCCTGGGGTTTGAACACTGAAGCTTTCTTT. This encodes CASKEAWGLNTEAFF.

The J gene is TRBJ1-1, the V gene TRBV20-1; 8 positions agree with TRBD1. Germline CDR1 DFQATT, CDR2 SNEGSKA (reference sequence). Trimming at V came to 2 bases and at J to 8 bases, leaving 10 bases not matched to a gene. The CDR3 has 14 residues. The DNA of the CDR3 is TGCAGTGCTAGATCCCGAACAGGGGGACCCGAAGCTTTCTTT. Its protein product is CSARSRTGGPEAFF.

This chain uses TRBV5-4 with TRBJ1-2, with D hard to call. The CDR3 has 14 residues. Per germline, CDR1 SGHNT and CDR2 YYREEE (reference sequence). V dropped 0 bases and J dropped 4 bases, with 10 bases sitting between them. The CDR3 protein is CASSLARRSYGYTF. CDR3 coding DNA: TGTGCCAGCAGCTTGGCCCGCAGATCCTATGGCTACACCTTC.

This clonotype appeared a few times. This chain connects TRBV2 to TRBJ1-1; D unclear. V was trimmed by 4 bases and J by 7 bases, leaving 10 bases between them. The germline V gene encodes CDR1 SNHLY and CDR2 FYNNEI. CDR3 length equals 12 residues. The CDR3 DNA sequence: TGTGCCAGCAGTGGGCGGCGGGGTGAAGCTTTCTTT. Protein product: CASSGRRGEAFF.